This T cell receptor (beta chain) was identified in a study of shared clonotypes between healthy human individuals. Study-level background: Three plates were used per donor for CD4 naive, three for CD4 memory, two for CD8 naive and one for CD8 memory.

At a deep level, the assay was run. Authors' methods: Junction-only sequences without quality scores came from ImmunoSEQ, so filtering differed. Repertoires were generated with immunoSEQ multiplex PCR, while TCRdb's copy carries only in-frame clones and drops some. V and J calls and clone size are given by that table; D and trimming were obtained from the DNA. This repertoire shows about 2.4 million clones, approximately 92% found once; its top ten account for 0.11% to 0.15%. Deletions cut 3 bases from V and 0 bases from J, with 4 bases between. Per germline, CDR1 SGHNT and CDR2 YYREEE (reference sequence). The CDR3 length is 14 residues. This clone was detected only once. The authors divided CD4+ cells into CD45RA+ naive and CD45RA-negative memory subsets.

V is TRBV5-4 and J is TRBJ2-6; D is unresolved. The sample comprised naive CD4+ T cells sorted from blood. Subset of the sample: CD45RA+ positively selected. The source is a man between 18 and 29 years old in good health. The chain's CDR3 is CASSSNSGANVLTF. The CDR3 nucleotides read TGTGCCAGCAGCTCCAACTCTGGGGCCAACGTCCTGACTTTC.